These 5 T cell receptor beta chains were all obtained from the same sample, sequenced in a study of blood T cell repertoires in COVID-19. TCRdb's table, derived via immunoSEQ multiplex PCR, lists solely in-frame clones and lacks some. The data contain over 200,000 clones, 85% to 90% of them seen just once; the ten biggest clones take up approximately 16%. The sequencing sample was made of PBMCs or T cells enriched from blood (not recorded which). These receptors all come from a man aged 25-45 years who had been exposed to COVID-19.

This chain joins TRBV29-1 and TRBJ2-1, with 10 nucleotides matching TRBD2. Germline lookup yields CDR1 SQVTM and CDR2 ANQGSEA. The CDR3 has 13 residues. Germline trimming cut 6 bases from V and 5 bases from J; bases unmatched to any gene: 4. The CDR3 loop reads CSVPSGGHNEQFF. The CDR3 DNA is TGCAGCGTACCTAGCGGGGGCCACAATGAGCAGTTCTTC.

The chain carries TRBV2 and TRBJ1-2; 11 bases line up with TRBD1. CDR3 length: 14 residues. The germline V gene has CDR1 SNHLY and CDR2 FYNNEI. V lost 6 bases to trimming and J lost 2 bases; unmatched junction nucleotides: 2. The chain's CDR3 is CASRGDRGNYGYTF. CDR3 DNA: TGTGCCAGCAGGGGGGACAGGGGGAACTATGGCTACACCTTC.

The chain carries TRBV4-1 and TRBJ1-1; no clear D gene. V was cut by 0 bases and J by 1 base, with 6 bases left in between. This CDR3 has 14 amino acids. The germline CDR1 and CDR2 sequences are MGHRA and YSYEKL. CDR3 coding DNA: TGCGCCAGCAGCCAAGATCAGGAGAACACTGAAGCTTTCTTT. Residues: CASSQDQENTEAFF.

CDR3 in DNA: TGCGCCAGCAGCGTGCCTAGCGGAACCACCACAGATACGCAGTATTTT. This translates into CASSVPSGTTTDTQYF. The chain combines TRBV5-1 with TRBJ2-3; 7 bases align to TRBD2. The CDR3 runs to 16 residues. Germline V gives CDR1 SGHRS, CDR2 YFSETQ. J lost 2 bases, V lost 4 bases, and 10 bases had no gene match.

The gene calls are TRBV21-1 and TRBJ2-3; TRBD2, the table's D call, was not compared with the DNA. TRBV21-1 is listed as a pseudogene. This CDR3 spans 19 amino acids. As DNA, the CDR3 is TGTGCCAGCAGCAACATCGGCCTAGCGGGGGGTGGAAACACAGATACGCAGTATTTT. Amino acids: CASSNIGLAGGGNTDTQYF.